This T cell receptor (beta chain) emerged from a study of OX40 agonist ivuxolimab in advanced cancers. Germline lookup yields CDR1 MNHEY and CDR2 SMNVEV (reference sequence). The CDR3 has 16 amino acids. Losses at the gene ends were 5 bases for V and 4 bases for J; bases not matched to a gene: 13. TCRdb's table, derived via immunoSEQ multiplex PCR, lists solely in-frame clones and lacks some. This table holds tens of thousands of clones, roughly 94% found once. The chain carries TRBV27 and TRBJ1-1, with 7 bases aligning to TRBD1. The sequences come from CD4+ or CD8+ T cells sorted from blood, collected in a trial of the OX40 agonist ivuxolimab. The clonotype was recovered from an adult with an advanced solid tumor such as melanoma, head and neck, liver or kidney cancer. CDR3 nucleotides: TGTGCCAGCAGTACCTGGACAGGTGGTTTGGGCACTGAAGCTTTCTTT. Translation gives CASSTWTGGLGTEAFF.